Following are 8 T cell receptor beta chains from one sample sequenced in a study of vaccination and CD4 T cells after COVID-19. Oncomine TCR Beta short-read sequencing was applied to DNA from cultured CD4+ T cells. One entry per CDR3 protein, called by TCRdb with MiXCR from the PCR reads. The sample contains about 15,000 distinct CDR3 sequences, roughly 55% of which appear only once. Their antigen targets remain unknown. Treatment noted: roughly 11-day PBMC culture with coronavirus spike peptide pools or control peptides (ViraFEST assay). Material for sequencing was CD4+ T cells from blood, cultured in vitro. The receptors were sampled from a human donor who had recovered from COVID-19.

The chain combines TRBV5-5 with TRBJ2-1; D remains unclear. CDR3 length equals 14 residues. The germline V gene encodes CDR1 SGHKS and CDR2 YYEKEE (reference sequence). Trimming stripped 4 bases from V and 7 bases from J, with 15 bases between. CDR3 bases: TGTGCCAGCAGCCCCGGTTGGTCTGGGAATGAGCAGTTCTTC. Translating it yields CASSPGWSGNEQFF.

There are a few counts of this clonotype. V gene TRBV6-1 combines with J gene TRBJ2-5, with a possible D match to TRBD2 (5 bases). From germline, CDR1 is MNHNS and CDR2 SASEGT. This CDR3 has 16 residues. Trimming shortened V by 0 bases and J by 5 bases, and 16 bases separated the two germline ends. The CDR3 nucleotides are TGTGCCAGCAGTGAAGCGCAGTGGGCTAGCCGGGAGACCCAGTACTTC. It specifies CASSEAQWASRETQYF.

The chain recombines TRBV2 with TRBJ1-3; D is unresolved. This CDR3 is built from 11 residues. V lost 7 bases and J 3 bases, leaving 4 bases between the germline ends. CDR1 and CDR2 from the germline V gene are SNHLY and FYNNEI. The CDR3 spells CASKLGNTIYF. The CDR3 DNA is TGTGCCAGCAAACTTGGAAACACCATATATTTT.

This clonotype was seen a handful of times. This chain uses TRBV20-1 with TRBJ2-1, with 8 bases that match TRBD1. CDR3 length: 13 amino acids. The V segment lost 5 bases and the J segment 3 bases; nucleotides outside the gene matches: 3. Germline lookup yields CDR1 DFQATT and CDR2 SNEGSKA (reference sequence). CDR3 loop: CSARGQVYNEQFF. CDR3 DNA sequence: TGCAGTGCTCGGGGACAGGTCTACAATGAGCAGTTCTTC.

This chain connects TRBV6-1 to TRBJ2-2; 9 positions match TRBD1. Germline V CDR1 and CDR2: MNHNS, SASEGT. This CDR3 is 13 amino acids long. J was trimmed by 6 bases and V by 6 bases; bases with no gene match: 2. DNA for the CDR3: TGTGCCAGCAGAAGACAGGGGGCCGGGGAGCTGTTTTTT. Protein product: CASRRQGAGELFF.

The chain has TRBV5-1 and TRBJ1-6; maybe TRBD1 (6 bases). This CDR3 has 16 amino acids. CDR1 SGHRS and CDR2 YFSETQ come from the germline V gene. Trimming left V 4 bases short and J 9 bases short, with 20 bases between. The CDR3 spells CASSPGDKGTTSPLHF. In DNA form, the CDR3 reads TGCGCCAGCAGCCCGGGGGACAAGGGGACGACTTCACCCCTCCACTTT.

The gene calls are TRBV20-1 and TRBJ2-7; TRBD1 matches 9 bases. Per the germline V gene, CDR1 is DFQATT and CDR2 is SNEGSKA (reference sequence). With 6 bases clipped from V and 3 bases from J, the junction kept 12 bases outside the gene matches. The CDR3 loop spans 15 amino acids. The CDR3 is CSATPGQGINYEQYF. CDR3 nucleotide sequence: TGCAGTGCAACCCCGGGACAGGGAATAAACTACGAGCAGTACTTC.

This clonotype was counted between two and nine times. The chain joins TRBV28 to TRBJ2-2; TRBD1 matches 10 bases. Germline CDR1 MDHEN, CDR2 SYDVKM. Unmatched junction bases numbered 12, after V lost 5 bases and J lost 6 bases. CDR3 length: 17 amino acids. Here the CDR3 reads CASSRRPGQGPPGELFF. CDR3 nucleotide sequence: TGTGCCAGCAGTCGACGCCCGGGACAGGGGCCCCCCGGGGAGCTGTTTTTT.